What follows are 22 T cell receptor beta chains derived from one specimen sequenced in a study of cytomegalovirus exposure and HLA in healthy donors. Amplification used 60 Vbeta primers and 13 Jbeta primers. Profiling relied on immunoSEQ multiplex PCR, and the TCRdb table lists in-frame clones only, not all of them. The sample lists over 100,000 clones, approximately 78% occurring once. Sequencing was carried out using PBMCs. All receptors come from a woman under 40 in good health and CMV-seropositive.

V is TRBV4-1 and J is TRBJ1-3; 7 nucleotides match TRBD1. The CDR3 spans 16 residues. Germline trimming cut 7 bases from V and 2 bases from J; bases unmatched to any gene: 11. The germline V gene has CDR1 MGHRA and CDR2 YSYEKL. The CDR3 is CASTPSTGQAGNTIYF. CDR3 nucleotide sequence: TGCGCCAGCACCCCTTCGACAGGGCAGGCTGGAAACACCATATATTTT.

The chain links TRBV6-5 to TRBJ1-1, with D uncertain. The germline V and J ends were trimmed by 0 bases and 5 bases, with 10 bases remaining between them. The CDR3 has 14 residues. The germline CDR1 and CDR2 sequences are MNHEY and SVGAGI. The CDR3: CASSYSGAGTEAFF. In DNA, the CDR3 is TGTGCCAGCAGTTACTCGGGAGCCGGGACTGAAGCTTTCTTT.

The chain links TRBV13 to TRBJ1-3; TRBD1 matches 7 bases. After removal of 5 bases from V and 8 bases from J, the junction contained 12 bases not matched to a gene. This CDR3 is 15 amino acids long. CDR1 is PRHDT, CDR2 FYEKMQ, per germline (reference sequence). The CDR3 spells CASSPAPGQSDTIYF. The CDR3 DNA is TGTGCCAGCAGCCCGGCTCCGGGACAGTCCGACACCATATATTTT.

This clone was observed a few times. This chain connects TRBV6-5 to TRBJ1-1; TRBD1 might be the D (6 bases). V dropped 6 bases and J dropped 6 bases, with 17 bases sitting between them. This CDR3 is 14 amino acids long. CDR1 and CDR2 (germline): MNHEY, SVGAGI. CDR3 in DNA: TGTGCCAGCAGCAGTACAGGGCCCGGGGCTGAAGCTTTCTTT. Protein: CASSSTGPGAEAFF.

The rearrangement links TRBV28 to TRBJ1-6; no clear D. This CDR3 is 12 amino acids long. V was shortened by 5 bases and J by 10 bases, with 9 bases between the two germline ends. Germline CDR1 reads MDHEN; CDR2 reads SYDVKM. CDR3 residues: CASSPPGSPLHF. Here the CDR3 DNA reads TGTGCCAGCAGTCCCCCGGGGTCACCCCTCCACTTT.

The chain combines TRBV5-5 with TRBJ1-4; no firm D call. From germline, CDR1 is SGHKS and CDR2 YYEKEE (reference sequence). The V end lost 3 bases, the J end lost 3 bases, and 12 bases lay between the germline ends. The CDR3 extends over 15 amino acids. The CDR3 coding sequence is TGTGCCAGCAGCTGGGAGGATTTACCTAATGAAAAACTGTTTTTT. This sequence encodes CASSWEDLPNEKLFF.

The rearrangement joins TRBV5-4 to TRBJ2-3, with D uncertain. The CDR3 extends over 16 amino acids. Germline-derived CDR1 and CDR2 are SGHNT and YYREEE (reference sequence). V was cut by 4 bases and J by 0 bases, with 15 bases left in between. The CDR3 loop is CASSRFGRASTDTQYF. For the CDR3, the DNA is TGTGCCAGCAGCCGTTTTGGCCGTGCTAGCACAGATACGCAGTATTTT. Supplemented by reference TRBV5-4 and TRBJ2-3, the full variable domain reads ETGVTQSPTHLIKTRGQQVTLRCSSQSGHNTVSWYQQALGQGPQFIFQYYREEENGRGNFPPRFSGLQFPNYSSELNVNALELDDSALYLCASSRFGRASTDTQYFGPGTRLTVL.

For this clone: The sample has other DNA sequences that encode this CDR3 too. The chain has TRBV9 and TRBJ2-5, with 7 bases identical to TRBD2. CDR1 is SGDLS, CDR2 YYNGEE, per germline. V lost 0 bases, J lost 2 bases, and 4 bases stayed unmatched. CDR3 length: 15 amino acids. The CDR3 DNA reads TGTGCCAGCAGCGTAGGCGGGACTACTCAAGAGACCCAGTACTTC. Amino acid sequence: CASSVGGTTQETQYF.

This chain links TRBV7-2 with TRBJ2-2; 7 bases are shared with TRBD1. The ends lost 1 base at V and 0 bases at J; junction bases unmatched: 2. The germline gives CDR1 SGHTA, CDR2 FQGNSA. There are 16 residues in the CDR3. The CDR3 sequence: CASSLGGTANTGELFF. CDR3 DNA: TGTGCCAGCAGCTTAGGGGGGACAGCGAACACCGGGGAGCTGTTTTTT.

The rearrangement links TRBV5-1 to TRBJ2-2; weak D call: TRBD1 (5 bases). Germline CDR1 reads SGHRS; CDR2 reads YFSETQ. CDR3 length: 14 residues. Trimming stripped 6 bases from V and 0 bases from J, with 9 bases between. The CDR3 loop reads CASTGLANTGELFF. Here the CDR3 DNA reads TGCGCCAGCACAGGGCTCGCGAACACCGGGGAGCTGTTTTTT.

This clone has more than one count but fewer than ten. This chain connects TRBV6-1 to TRBJ1-5; D uncertain. The CDR3 sequence is 14 residues long. Trimming stripped 6 bases from V and 1 base from J, with 10 bases between. Germline V gene lookup returns CDR1 MNHNS and CDR2 SASEGT. CDR3 nucleotides: TGTGCCAGCAGCCAAAGACACAGCAATCAGCCCCAGCATTTT. Residues: CASSQRHSNQPQHF.

The chain employs TRBV7-2 and TRBJ2-3, with D possibly matching TRBD2 (6 bases). The V gene lost 5 bases and the J gene lost 1 base, with 16 bases spanning the gap. CDR1 and CDR2 (germline): SGHTA, FQGNSA. This CDR3 comprises 16 residues. CDR3 in amino acids: CASSPDFRGGTDTQYF. The CDR3 DNA sequence: TGTGCCAGCAGCCCGGACTTTCGCGGGGGCACAGATACGCAGTATTTT.

The CDR3 here is CSVENRGEAFF. As DNA, the CDR3 is TGCAGCGTTGAGAATAGGGGTGAAGCTTTCTTT. V usage is TRBV29-1 and J usage is TRBJ1-1; possibly TRBD1 for D (5 bases). Looked up from germline, CDR1 is SQVTM and CDR2 is ANQGSEA. Trimming shortened V by 3 bases and J by 7 bases, and 9 bases separated the two germline ends. This CDR3 has 11 amino acids.

In its sample, this clone was seen a few times. The chain combines TRBV5-5 with TRBJ2-3; TRBD1 might be the D (5 bases). CDR1 SGHKS and CDR2 YYEKEE come from the germline V gene (reference sequence). This CDR3 has 15 amino acids. V was shortened by 2 bases and J by 2 bases, with 12 bases between the two germline ends. The CDR3 DNA reads TGTGCCAGCAGCTTATTCGACAGAGACACAGATACGCAGTATTTT. The encoded protein is CASSLFDRDTDTQYF.

The rearrangement links TRBV19 to TRBJ2-2, with TRBD1 matching over 10 bases. The germline CDR1 and CDR2 sequences are LNHDA and SQIVND (reference sequence). This CDR3 spans 14 amino acids. The ends lost 7 bases at V and 5 bases at J; junction bases unmatched: 4. The CDR3 region is CASKDRGKTGELFF. In nucleotides, the CDR3 is TGTGCCAGTAAGGACAGGGGGAAAACCGGGGAGCTGTTTTTT.

The rearrangement links TRBV27 to TRBJ1-2; 7 bases match TRBD1. Trimming cost V 4 bases and J 5 bases; bases outside gene matches: 4. Germline CDR1 MNHEY, CDR2 SMNVEV (reference sequence). The CDR3 has 13 amino acids. CDR3 protein: CASSYRGGYGYTF. CDR3 nucleotides: TGTGCCAGCAGTTACAGGGGCGGGTATGGCTACACCTTC.

This clone was observed a few times. The chain uses TRBV7-2 and TRBJ1-1; 8 bases match TRBD1. The junction had 11 bases not matched to a gene; V was cut back by 4 bases and J by 1 base. CDR3 length equals 17 residues. The germline V gene encodes CDR1 SGHTA and CDR2 FQGNSA. In DNA, the CDR3 is TGTGCCAGCAGCTCAACGCACAGGGGGGTCAAGAACACTGAAGCTTTCTTT. Translation gives CASSSTHRGVKNTEAFF.

V is TRBV2 and J is TRBJ1-5, with D tentatively TRBD1 (5 bases). From germline, CDR1 is SNHLY and CDR2 FYNNEI. The CDR3 runs 14 residues. Trimming took 6 bases from V and 6 from J, leaving 15 bases between them. The CDR3: CASRYALGGQPQHF. CDR3 DNA sequence: TGTGCCAGCAGGTACGCATTGGGGGGTCAGCCCCAGCATTTT. The full variable domain, rest sourced from reference TRBV2 and TRBJ1-5, is EPEVTQTPSHQVTQMGQEVILRCVPISNHLYFYWYRQILGQKVEFLVSFYNNEISEKSEIFDDQFSVERPDGSNFTLKIRSTKLEDSAMYFCASRYALGGQPQHFGDGTRLSIL.

The rearrangement links TRBV6-1 to TRBJ1-6; no reliable D call. Trimming pared 8 bases from V and 9 bases from J, leaving 14 bases between. Germline lookup yields CDR1 MNHNS and CDR2 SASEGT. The CDR3 contains 13 residues. For the CDR3, the DNA is TGTGCCAGCTCCTCGTGGGCGGGTTCACCCCTCCACTTT. Residues: CASSSWAGSPLHF.

The chain combines TRBV29-1 with TRBJ1-5; D not resolved. CDR3 length equals 13 residues. Germline V lookup: CDR1 SQVTM, CDR2 ANQGSEA. V was shortened by 4 bases and J by 4 bases, with 11 bases between the two germline ends. This CDR3 reads CSVVAVPNQPQHF. The CDR3 coding sequence is TGCAGCGTTGTGGCAGTTCCTAATCAGCCCCAGCATTTT.

This clone was observed a single time. J is TRBJ2-5 and V is TRBV7-9; a possible D gene is TRBD1 (6 bases). The CDR3 is made up of 13 amino acids. Germline CDR1 SEHNR, CDR2 FQNEAQ (reference sequence). V lost 5 bases, J lost 5 bases, and 12 bases lay in between. The CDR3 DNA reads TGTGCCAGCAGCACCCAGGGGTATGAGACCCAGTACTTC. Protein: CASSTQGYETQYF.

V and J are TRBV10-3 and TRBJ2-3, with 8 bases aligning to TRBD2. Germline-derived CDR1 and CDR2 are ENHRY and SYGVKD. This CDR3 is 14 amino acids long. V gave up 7 bases and J gave up 2 bases; unmatched junction bases: 5. The chain's CDR3 is CAINSGGPTDTQYF. The CDR3 region has the DNA TGTGCCATCAACAGCGGGGGACCCACAGATACGCAGTATTTT.